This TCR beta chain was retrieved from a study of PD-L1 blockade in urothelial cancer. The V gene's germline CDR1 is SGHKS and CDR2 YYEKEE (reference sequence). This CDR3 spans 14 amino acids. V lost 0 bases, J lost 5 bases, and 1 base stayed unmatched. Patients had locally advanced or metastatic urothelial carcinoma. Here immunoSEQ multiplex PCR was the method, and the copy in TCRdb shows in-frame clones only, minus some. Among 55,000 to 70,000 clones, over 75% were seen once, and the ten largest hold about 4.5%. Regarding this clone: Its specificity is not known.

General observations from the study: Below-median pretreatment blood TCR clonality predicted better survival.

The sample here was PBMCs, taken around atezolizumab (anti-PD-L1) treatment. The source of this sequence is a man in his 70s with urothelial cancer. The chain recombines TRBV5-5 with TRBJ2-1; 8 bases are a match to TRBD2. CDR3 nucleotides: TGTGCCAGCAGCTTGGTAGCGGGGCACAATGAGCAGTTCTTC. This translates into CASSLVAGHNEQFF.